This TCR beta chain was found in a study of blood T cell repertoires in COVID-19. Looking at the study overall: Some COVID-19 samples were acute and others convalescent; all came from the United States, Italy and Spain.

Sequenced by immunoSEQ multiplex PCR; TCRdb stores in-frame clones only, minus some. Of 200,000 to 250,000 clones listed, roughly four fifths are singletons. V was pared by 4 bases and J by 3 bases, with 7 bases of the junction left unmatched. CDR3 length: 15 residues. Germline CDR1 and CDR2: SGHKS and YYEKEE (reference sequence). Seattle patients were enrolled during active infection and followed longitudinally. The chain joins TRBV5-5 to TRBJ1-2, with 9 bases matching TRBD1. The material sequenced was peripheral blood. The TCR was taken from a woman in her 70s with COVID-19, enrolled during active disease. CDR3 protein: CASSRTGVLDYGYTF. The CDR3 nucleotides read TGTGCCAGCAGCCGGACAGGGGTTCTAGACTATGGCTACACCTTC.